Sequencing of this TCR beta chain was carried out in a study of cytomegalovirus exposure and HLA in healthy donors. Study results and limitations: Later analysis showed TCR association rates varying by HLA locus, highest for DRB1 and lowest for HLA-C. Rare TCR sequences dominated, though some public TCRs recurred in many donors. In an earlier analysis, about 90% or about 30%: the productive usage of most TCR beta V segments.

The CDR3 consists of 14 residues. V dropped 0 bases and J dropped 6 bases, with 9 bases sitting between them. Germline V lookup: CDR1 MGHRA, CDR2 YSYEKL. With 60 Vbeta and 13 Jbeta primers, the PCR was carried out. In the study's own analysis: About 11 million of the about 80 million unique TCR beta chains counted in a later analysis were shared. The protocol was immunoSEQ multiplex PCR, while the TCRdb copy is restricted to in-frame clones and leaves out a portion. D and trimming were read from the DNA, whereas the V and J calls and clone size are those reported in that table. The repertoire table contains roughly 35,000 clones. As to this clone: The target antigen is unknown.

The chain employs TRBV4-1 and TRBJ2-1; D call uncertain. Sequenced: PBMCs. The source is a woman in her thirties or forties in good health and CMV-seropositive. In DNA form, the CDR3 reads TGCGCCAGCAGCCAAGATCCTACGCCCAATGAGCAGTTCTTC. This sequence encodes CASSQDPTPNEQFF.